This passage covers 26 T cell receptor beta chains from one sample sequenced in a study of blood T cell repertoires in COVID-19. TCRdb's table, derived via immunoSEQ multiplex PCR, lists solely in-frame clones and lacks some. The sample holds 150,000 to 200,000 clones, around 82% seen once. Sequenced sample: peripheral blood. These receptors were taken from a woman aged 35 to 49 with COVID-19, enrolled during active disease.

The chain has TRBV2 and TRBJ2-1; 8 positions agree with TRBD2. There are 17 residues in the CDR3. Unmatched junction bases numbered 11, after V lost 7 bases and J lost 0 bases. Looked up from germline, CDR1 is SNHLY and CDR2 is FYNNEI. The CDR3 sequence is CASKRLASSRSYNEQFF. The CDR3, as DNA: TGTGCCAGCAAGCGACTAGCGTCCTCACGCTCCTACAATGAGCAGTTCTTC.

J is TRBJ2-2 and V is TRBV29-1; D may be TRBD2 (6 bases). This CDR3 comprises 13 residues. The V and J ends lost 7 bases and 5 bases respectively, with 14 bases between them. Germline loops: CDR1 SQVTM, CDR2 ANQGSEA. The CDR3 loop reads CSGDAAGTGELFF. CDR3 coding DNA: TGCAGCGGAGACGCGGCGGGGACCGGGGAGCTGTTTTTT.

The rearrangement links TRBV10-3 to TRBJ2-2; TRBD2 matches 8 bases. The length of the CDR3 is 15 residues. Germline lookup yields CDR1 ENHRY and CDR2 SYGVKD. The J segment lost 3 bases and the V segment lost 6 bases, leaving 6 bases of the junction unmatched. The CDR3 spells CAIRNSGGDTGELFF. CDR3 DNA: TGTGCCATCAGAAACAGCGGGGGAGACACCGGGGAGCTGTTTTTT.

The CDR3 nucleotides read TGCAGCGCGGGGGGGAGGGCCGATACGCAGTATTTT. This translates into CSAGGRADTQYF. V and J are TRBV29-1 and TRBJ2-3, with 8 bases that match TRBD2. The CDR3 is 12 amino acids. V lost 7 bases to trimming and J lost 6 bases; unmatched junction nucleotides: 6. Germline loops: CDR1 SQVTM, CDR2 ANQGSEA.

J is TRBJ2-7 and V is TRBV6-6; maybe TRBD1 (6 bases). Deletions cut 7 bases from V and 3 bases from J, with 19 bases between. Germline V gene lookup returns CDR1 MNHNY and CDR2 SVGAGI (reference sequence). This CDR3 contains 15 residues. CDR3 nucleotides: TGTGCCAGCAAACCGACAGGCCGTGGGGGCTACGAGCAGTACTTC. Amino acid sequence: CASKPTGRGGYEQYF.

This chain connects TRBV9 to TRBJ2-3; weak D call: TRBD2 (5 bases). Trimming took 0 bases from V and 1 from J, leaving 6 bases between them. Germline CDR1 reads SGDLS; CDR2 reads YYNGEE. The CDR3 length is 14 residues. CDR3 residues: CASSVALGTDTQYF. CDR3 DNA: TGTGCCAGCAGCGTAGCACTAGGCACAGATACGCAGTATTTT.

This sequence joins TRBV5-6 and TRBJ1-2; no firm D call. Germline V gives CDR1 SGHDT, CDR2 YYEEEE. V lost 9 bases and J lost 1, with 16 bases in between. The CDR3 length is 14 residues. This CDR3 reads CATGRNGGNYGYTF. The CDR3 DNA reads TGTGCCACCGGCCGGAATGGCGGTAACTATGGCTACACCTTC.

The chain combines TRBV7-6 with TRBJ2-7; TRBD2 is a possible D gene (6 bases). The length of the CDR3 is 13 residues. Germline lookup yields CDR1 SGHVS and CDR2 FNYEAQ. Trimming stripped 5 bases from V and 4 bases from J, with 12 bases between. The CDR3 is CASSPGGTYEQYF. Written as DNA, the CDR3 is TGTGCCAGCAGCCCCGGGGGAACATACGAGCAGTACTTC. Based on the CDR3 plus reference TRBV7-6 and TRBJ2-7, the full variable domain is GAGVSQSPRYKVTKRGQDVALRCDPISGHVSLYWYRQALGQGPEFLTYFNYEAQQDKSGLPNDRFSAERPEGSISTLTIQRTEQRDSAMYRCASSPGGTYEQYFGPGTRLTVT.

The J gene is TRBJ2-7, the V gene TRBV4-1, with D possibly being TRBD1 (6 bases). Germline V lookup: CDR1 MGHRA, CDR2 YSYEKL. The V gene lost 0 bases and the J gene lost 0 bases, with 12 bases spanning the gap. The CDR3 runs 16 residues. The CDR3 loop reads CASSQDYRESSYEQYV. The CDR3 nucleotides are TGCGCCAGCAGCCAAGACTACAGGGAGAGCTCCTACGAGCAGTACGTC.

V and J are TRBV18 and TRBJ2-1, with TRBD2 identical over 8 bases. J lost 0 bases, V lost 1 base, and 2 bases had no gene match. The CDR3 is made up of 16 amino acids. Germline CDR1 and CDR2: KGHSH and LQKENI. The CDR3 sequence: CASSPQRGSSYNEQFF. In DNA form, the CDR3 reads TGTGCCAGCTCACCACAGCGGGGGAGCTCCTACAATGAGCAGTTCTTC.

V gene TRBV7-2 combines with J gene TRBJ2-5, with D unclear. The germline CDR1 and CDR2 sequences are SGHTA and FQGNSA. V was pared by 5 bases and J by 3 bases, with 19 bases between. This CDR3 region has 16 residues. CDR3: CASSPPRSDLKETQYF. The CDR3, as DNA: TGTGCCAGCAGCCCCCCTCGATCAGACTTAAAAGAGACCCAGTACTTC.

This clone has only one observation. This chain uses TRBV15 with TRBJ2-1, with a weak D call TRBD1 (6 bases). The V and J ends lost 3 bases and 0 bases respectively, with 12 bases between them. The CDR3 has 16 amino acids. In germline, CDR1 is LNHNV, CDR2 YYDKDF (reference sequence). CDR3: CATSSGQLNSYNEQFF. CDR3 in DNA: TGTGCCACCAGCAGTGGACAGTTGAACTCCTACAATGAGCAGTTCTTC.

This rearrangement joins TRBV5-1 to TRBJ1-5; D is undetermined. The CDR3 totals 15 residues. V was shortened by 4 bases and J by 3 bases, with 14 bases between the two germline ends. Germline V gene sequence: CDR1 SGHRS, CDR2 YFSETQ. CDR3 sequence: CASSPLPGSNQPQHF. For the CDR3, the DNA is TGCGCCAGCAGCCCCTTACCAGGCTCCAATCAGCCCCAGCATTTT.

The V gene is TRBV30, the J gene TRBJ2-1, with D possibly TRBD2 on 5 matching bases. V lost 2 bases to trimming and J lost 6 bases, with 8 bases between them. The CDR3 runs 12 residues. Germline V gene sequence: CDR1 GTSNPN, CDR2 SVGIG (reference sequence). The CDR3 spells CAWSLTSNEQFF. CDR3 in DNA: TGTGCCTGGAGTCTAACTAGCAATGAGCAGTTCTTC.

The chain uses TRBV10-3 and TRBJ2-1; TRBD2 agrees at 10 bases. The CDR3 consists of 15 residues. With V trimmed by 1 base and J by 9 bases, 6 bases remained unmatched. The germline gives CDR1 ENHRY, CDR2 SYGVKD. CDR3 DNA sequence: TGTGCCATCAGTGAGTTTGGGACTAGCGAGTCTGAGCAGTTCTTC. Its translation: CAISEFGTSESEQFF.

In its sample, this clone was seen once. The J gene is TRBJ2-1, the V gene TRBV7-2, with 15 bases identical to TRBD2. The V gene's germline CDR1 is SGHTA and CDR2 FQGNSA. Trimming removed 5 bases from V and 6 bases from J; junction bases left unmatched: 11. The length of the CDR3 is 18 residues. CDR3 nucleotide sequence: TGTGCCAGCAGCCTCAAAAGGACTAGCGGGGGGGCTGGCAATGAGCAGTTCTTC. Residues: CASSLKRTSGGAGNEQFF.

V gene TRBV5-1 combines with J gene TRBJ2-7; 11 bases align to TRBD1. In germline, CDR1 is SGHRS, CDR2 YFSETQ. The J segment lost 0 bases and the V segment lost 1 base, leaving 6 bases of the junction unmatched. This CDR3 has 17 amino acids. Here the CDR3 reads CASSLRDRGTSSYEQYF. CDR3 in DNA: TGCGCCAGCAGCTTGAGGGACAGGGGGACTAGCTCCTACGAGCAGTACTTC.

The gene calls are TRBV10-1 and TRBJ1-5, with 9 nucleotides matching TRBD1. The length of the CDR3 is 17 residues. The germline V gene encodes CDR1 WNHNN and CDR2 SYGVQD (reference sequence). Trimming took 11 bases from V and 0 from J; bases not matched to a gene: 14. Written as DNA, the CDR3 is TGCGCCGGTCGAACAGGGGGCGCGGGGGTTAGCAATCAGCCCCAGCATTTT. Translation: CAGRTGGAGVSNQPQHF.

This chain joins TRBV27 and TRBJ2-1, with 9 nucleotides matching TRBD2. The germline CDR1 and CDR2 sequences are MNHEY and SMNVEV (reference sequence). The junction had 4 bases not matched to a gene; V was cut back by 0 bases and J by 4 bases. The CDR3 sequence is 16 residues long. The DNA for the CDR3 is TGTGCCAGCAGTTTATCGGCGGGAGGGGTTTACAATGAGCAGTTCTTC. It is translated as CASSLSAGGVYNEQFF.

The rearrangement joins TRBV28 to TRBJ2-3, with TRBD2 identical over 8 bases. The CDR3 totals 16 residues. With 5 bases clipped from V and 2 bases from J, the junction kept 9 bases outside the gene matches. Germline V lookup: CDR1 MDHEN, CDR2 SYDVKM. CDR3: CASSKRESVVTDTQYF. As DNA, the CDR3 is TGTGCCAGCAGTAAGCGGGAGTCGGTTGTCACAGATACGCAGTATTTT.

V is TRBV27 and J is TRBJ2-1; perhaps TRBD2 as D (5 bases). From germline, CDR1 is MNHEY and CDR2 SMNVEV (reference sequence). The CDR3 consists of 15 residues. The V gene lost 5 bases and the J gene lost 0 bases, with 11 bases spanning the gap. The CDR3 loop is CASSIQRSSYNEQFF. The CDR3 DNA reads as TGTGCCAGCAGTATCCAGCGGAGCTCCTACAATGAGCAGTTCTTC.

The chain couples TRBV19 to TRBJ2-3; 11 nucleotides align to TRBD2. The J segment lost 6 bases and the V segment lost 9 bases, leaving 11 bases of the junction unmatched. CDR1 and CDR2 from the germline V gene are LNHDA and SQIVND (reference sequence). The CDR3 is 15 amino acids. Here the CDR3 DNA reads TGTGCCAGCAGATCACTAGCGGGAGCAGGGGATACGCAGTATTTT. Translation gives CASRSLAGAGDTQYF.

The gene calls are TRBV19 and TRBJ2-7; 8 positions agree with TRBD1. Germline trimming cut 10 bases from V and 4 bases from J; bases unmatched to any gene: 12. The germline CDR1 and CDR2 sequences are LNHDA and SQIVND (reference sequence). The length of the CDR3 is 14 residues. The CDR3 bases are TGTGCCACCTCCCGCCAGGACAGGGAGTACGAGCAGTACTTC. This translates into CATSRQDREYEQYF. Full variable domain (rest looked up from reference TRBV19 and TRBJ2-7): DGGITQSPKYLFRKEGQNVTLSCEQNLNHDAMYWYRQDPGQGLRLIYYSQIVNDFQKGDIAEGYSVSREKKESFPLTVTSAQKNPTAFYLCATSRQDREYEQYFGPGTRLTVT.

The CDR3 here is CASSGAYVETQYF. The CDR3 DNA reads as TGCGCCAGCAGTGGGGCATATGTCGAGACCCAGTACTTC. This chain joins TRBV10-2 and TRBJ2-5; D is uncertain. With 4 bases removed from V and 5 bases from J, the gap between germline ends came to 11 bases. Germline CDR1 is WSHSY and CDR2 is SAAADI. The CDR3 length is 13 residues.

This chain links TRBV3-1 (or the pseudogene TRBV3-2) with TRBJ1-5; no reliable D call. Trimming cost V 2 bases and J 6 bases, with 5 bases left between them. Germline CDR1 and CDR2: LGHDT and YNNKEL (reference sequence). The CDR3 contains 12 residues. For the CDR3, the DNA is TGTGCCAGCAGCCAACTCGGTCAGCCCCAGCATTTT. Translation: CASSQLGQPQHF.

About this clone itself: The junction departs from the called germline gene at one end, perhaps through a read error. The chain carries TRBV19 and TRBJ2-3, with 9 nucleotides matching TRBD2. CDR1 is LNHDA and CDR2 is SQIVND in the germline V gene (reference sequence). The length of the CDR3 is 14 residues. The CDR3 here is CASTIAGDYHTQYF. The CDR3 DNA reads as TGTGCCAGTACTATAGCGGGAGACTACCATACGCAGTATTTT.